This paragraph reports one TCR beta chain. Its cognate antigen is unknown. The data originate from a study of CD8+ T cells in alopecia areata. Study details: Treatment with tofacitinib (6 to 18 months) was followed by 6 months off drug. The study's findings and limits: The presence of one nonresponder keeps the tie between baseline CD8+ expansion and response uncertain. Scalp clonality dropped significantly under tofacitinib, as did expanded CD8+ top-100 clones.

Sequencing relied on a cDNA template that was reverse transcribed from extracted RNA. Assay: immunoSEQ multiplex PCR; the TCRdb copy retains only in-frame clones and omits some. Here the sample spans some 180,000 clones, roughly 50% being singletons. Documented treatment: oral pan-JAK inhibitor, 5-10 mg twice daily. Both CD4+ and CD8+ T cells were separated by sorting PBMCs. CDR1 MDHEN and CDR2 SYDVKM come from the germline V gene. The V gene end was trimmed by 8 bases and the J gene end by 5 bases; junction bases not matched to a gene: 6. The CDR3 is made up of 13 amino acids. The sequencing here drew on CD8+ T cells sorted from blood, taken at week 24, from a patient treated with tofacitinib. The receptor was derived from a human donor with alopecia areata. The chain links TRBV28 to TRBJ2-5; TRBD2 aligns across 9 bases. In DNA form, the CDR3 reads TGTGCCAGCCGGCTAGCGGGGTCGGAGACCCAGTACTTC. Amino acid sequence: CASRLAGSETQYF.